A single T cell receptor (beta chain) is shown here with its context. The target antigen is unknown. Subjects aged 18 to 65 presented with newly diagnosed hyperthyroidism of less than 2 months' duration. Exclusion followed for patients with uncontrolled infection, other autoimmune disease, pregnancy or lactation. This specimen belongs to a study of T cells in Graves' hyperthyroidism and ophthalmopathy. Study-wide points: Most clonotypes that expanded in the thyroid above 0.001 also showed up in blood.

Amplification of TCR beta CDR3 regions was performed using RNA transcripts as template. Initially, a first-round RT-PCR of the TCR CDR3 employed the HTBI primer set. TCRdb processed the multiplex PCR reads anew with MiXCR; each CDR3 protein has one entry. The sample shows about 540,000 distinct CDR3 sequences, around 45% of them seen only once. What was sequenced was peripheral blood or thyroid tissue (not recorded which). This TCR came from a woman aged 18-30 years with Graves' hyperthyroidism.

The CDR3 bases are TGCGCCAGCAGCTTTGGGACAGGGAGGGAGCAGTTCTTC. As protein: CASSFGTGREQFF. The chain combines TRBV5-1 with TRBJ2-7, with TRBD1 identical over 9 bases. The last part of the DNA fits TRBJ2-1 better; the J call may be wrong. Germline CDR1 is SGHRS and CDR2 is YFSETQ. This CDR3 spans 13 amino acids.